This TCR beta chain was identified in a study of T cell repertoires in cytomegalovirus infection. Study at large: Matching HLA type, along with CMV infection, was indicated by public TCR beta signatures. Study-level results: Carriers of CMV plus the relevant HLA were identified by cumulative public TCR beta family frequency. Dominant in the ex vivo response were TCR beta clonotypes restricted by HLA-C and specific for CMV.

This clonotype was counted ten times or more. The target antigen is unknown. TCRdb ran MiXCR on the reads and lists one entry per CDR3 protein. The sample includes about 490,000 distinct CDR3 sequences, 15% to 20% of them seen just once. The specimen was CD8+ T cells from PBMCs. The sequence was collected from a human donor in good health (CMV status not recorded). Some clones in this sample may be carry-over from other donors' samples.

The CDR3 DNA sequence: TGTGCCAGCAGTGAAGCGTGGACAGGGAAGGACGAGCAGTACTTC. It yields the protein CASSEAWTGKDEQYF. The V gene is TRBV6-1, the J gene TRBJ2-7, with TRBD1 matching 8 bases. V shed 0 bases, J shed 5 bases, and the junction held 6 bases outside the gene matches. This CDR3 contains 15 residues. Germline V CDR1 and CDR2: MNHNS, SASEGT.